The 11 T cell receptor beta chains reported below all come from one sample, sequenced in a study of T cell responses to AZD1222 COVID-19 vaccine. Profiled with immunoSEQ multiplex PCR; TCRdb holds only in-frame clones, not every one. The table shows over 95,000 clones, with about 89% occurring only once. This sample comprised peripheral blood, obtained 28 days after the second AZD1222 dose. The receptor source for this set is an adult who received the AZD1222 COVID-19 vaccine.

CDR3 sequence: CASSIEGGTGANVLTF. As DNA, the CDR3 is TGTGCCAGTAGTATAGAAGGGGGGACCGGGGCCAACGTCCTGACTTTC. This rearrangement joins TRBV19 to TRBJ2-6, with D perhaps being TRBD1 or TRBD2 (6 bases each). V lost 0 bases to trimming and J lost 4 bases, with 10 bases between them. Per the germline V gene, CDR1 is LNHDA and CDR2 is SQIVND (reference sequence). The CDR3 is 16 residues long.

The chain is built from TRBV28 and TRBJ1-2, with a tentative D call TRBD1 (6 bases). From germline, CDR1 is MDHEN and CDR2 SYDVKM. The CDR3 has 15 amino acids. V lost 6 bases and J 8 bases, leaving 22 bases between the germline ends. The CDR3, as DNA: TGTGCCAGCAGCCCTATAACCCGGGGGGCGAGGGGCTACACCTTC. It translates to CASSPITRGARGYTF.

The rearrangement joins TRBV9 to TRBJ2-5; 8 nucleotides align to TRBD2. The V gene end was trimmed by 0 bases and the J gene end by 4 bases; junction bases not matched to a gene: 2. Germline V gene sequence: CDR1 SGDLS, CDR2 YYNGEE. The CDR3 extends over 14 amino acids. The CDR3 bases are TGTGCCAGCAGCGTAGCGGGAGGGACAGAGACCCAGTACTTC. Protein sequence: CASSVAGGTETQYF. Together with reference TRBV9 and TRBJ2-5, the CDR3 gives the full variable domain: DSGVTQTPKHLITATGQRVTLRCSPRSGDLSVYWYQQSLDQGLQFLIQYYNGEERAKGNILERFSAQQFPDLHSELNLSSLELGDSALYFCASSVAGGTETQYFGPGTRLLVL.

V gene TRBV24-1 combines with J gene TRBJ2-1, with a weak D call TRBD2 (5 bases). Germline values: CDR1 KGHDR, CDR2 SFDVKD. The CDR3 is 16 amino acids. V was cut by 4 bases and J by 2 bases, with 14 bases left in between. The CDR3 loop reads CATSDPRGIPYNEQFF. DNA of the CDR3: TGTGCCACCAGTGACCCCCGAGGGATCCCCTACAATGAGCAGTTCTTC.

The chain employs TRBV28 and TRBJ2-5; maybe TRBD1 (6 bases). The V gene's germline CDR1 is MDHEN and CDR2 SYDVKM. V dropped 10 bases and J dropped 2 bases, with 14 bases sitting between them. This CDR3 is built from 13 residues. The CDR3 here is CATSAGQQETQYF. CDR3 nucleotide sequence: TGTGCCACTTCAGCCGGACAGCAAGAGACCCAGTACTTC. Using reference TRBV28 and TRBJ2-5 for the parts outside the CDR3, the full variable domain is DVKVTQSSRYLVKRTGEKVFLECVQDMDHENMFWYRQDPGLGLRLIYFSYDVKMKEKGDIPEGYSVSREKKERFSLILESASTNQTSMYLCATSAGQQETQYFGPGTRLLVL.

The rearrangement links TRBV19 to TRBJ2-1; D is unresolved. The germline V and J ends were trimmed by 3 bases and 8 bases, with 14 bases remaining between them. The CDR3 has 14 residues. Germline values: CDR1 LNHDA, CDR2 SQIVND (reference sequence). DNA for the CDR3: TGTGCCAGTAGTATGACTGGTGGGCAGCATGAGCAGTTCTTC. The encoded protein is CASSMTGGQHEQFF. The complete variable domain, with remaining parts taken from reference TRBV19 and TRBJ2-1, reads DGGITQSPKYLFRKEGQNVTLSCEQNLNHDAMYWYRQDPGQGLRLIYYSQIVNDFQKGDIAEGYSVSREKKESFPLTVTSAQKNPTAFYLCASSMTGGQHEQFFGPGTRLTVL.

The chain joins TRBV2 to TRBJ1-5; 7 nucleotides agree with TRBD1. Germline V gene lookup returns CDR1 SNHLY and CDR2 FYNNEI. Losses at the gene ends were 10 bases for V and 5 bases for J; bases not matched to a gene: 8. This CDR3 has 13 residues. In DNA form, the CDR3 reads TGTGCCACCATGGACAGGCCTGATCAGCCCCAGCATTTT. Encoded protein: CATMDRPDQPQHF.

The gene calls are TRBV13 and TRBJ2-3; no clear D gene. V lost 2 bases, J lost 2 bases, and 11 bases lay in between. The CDR3 consists of 15 residues. Germline V gene data show CDR1 as PRHDT and CDR2 as FYEKMQ (reference sequence). DNA for the CDR3: TGTGCCAGCAGCTTACGGCGGCAAGCCACAGATACGCAGTATTTT. It encodes CASSLRRQATDTQYF.

The chain recombines TRBV4-3 with TRBJ1-6; a weak D match, TRBD1 (5 bases). The CDR3 runs 16 residues. Germline V CDR1 and CDR2: LGHNA, YSLEER. V lost 0 bases and J 9 bases, leaving 15 bases between the germline ends. The CDR3 reads CASSQDPGSFSSPLHF. CDR3 nucleotides: TGCGCCAGCAGCCAAGACCCAGGGTCCTTCAGTTCACCCCTCCACTTT.

V gene TRBV6-5 combines with J gene TRBJ1-5, with D hard to call. Germline V gene lookup returns CDR1 MNHEY and CDR2 SVGAGI. V was pared by 2 bases and J by 4 bases, with 6 bases between. This CDR3 spans 13 amino acids. The chain's CDR3 is CASSYAQNQPQHF. The CDR3 DNA is TGTGCCAGCAGTTACGCCCAGAATCAGCCCCAGCATTTT.

The V gene is TRBV28, the J gene TRBJ2-7, with TRBD2 matching over 10 bases. Trimming at V came to 7 bases and at J to 7 bases, leaving 10 bases not matched to a gene. The CDR3 is 14 amino acids. Germline CDR1 MDHEN, CDR2 SYDVKM. Written as DNA, the CDR3 is TGTGCCAGCATTGGACTAGCGGTTTTGTCAGAGCAGTACTTC. It is translated as CASIGLAVLSEQYF.